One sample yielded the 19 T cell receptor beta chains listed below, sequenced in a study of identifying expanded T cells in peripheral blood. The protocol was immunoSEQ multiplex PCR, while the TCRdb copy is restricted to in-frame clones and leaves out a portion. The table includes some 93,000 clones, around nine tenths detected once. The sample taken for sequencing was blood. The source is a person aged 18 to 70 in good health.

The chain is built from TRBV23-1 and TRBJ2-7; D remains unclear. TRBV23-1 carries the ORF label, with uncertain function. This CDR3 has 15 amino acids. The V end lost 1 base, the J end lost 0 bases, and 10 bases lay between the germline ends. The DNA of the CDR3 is TGCGCCAGCAGTCAATGTTGGGCCGGCTCCTACGAGCAGTACTTC. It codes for CASSQCWAGSYEQYF.

The chain's CDR3 is CSVEIQNTGELFF. Here the CDR3 DNA reads TGCAGCGTTGAAATCCAGAACACCGGGGAGCTGTTTTTT. V gene TRBV29-1 combines with J gene TRBJ2-2; the D is unclear. The length of the CDR3 is 13 residues. CDR1 is SQVTM, CDR2 ANQGSEA, per germline. Trimming took off 2 bases at V and 1 base at J, with 5 bases between the two ends.

CDR3 bases: TGCGCCAGCAGCCAAGACATTCCCGCAGGGTGGAACACTGAAGCTTTCTTT. It encodes CASSQDIPAGWNTEAFF. The chain recombines TRBV4-1 with TRBJ1-1, with a possible D match to TRBD1 (5 bases). Germline loops: CDR1 MGHRA, CDR2 YSYEKL. V was shortened by 0 bases and J by 1 base, with 15 bases between the two germline ends. This CDR3 comprises 17 residues.

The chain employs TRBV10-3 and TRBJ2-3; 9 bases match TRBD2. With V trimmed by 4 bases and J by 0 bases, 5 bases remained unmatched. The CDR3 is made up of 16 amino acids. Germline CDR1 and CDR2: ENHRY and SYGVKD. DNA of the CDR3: TGTGCCATCAGTGGGGGAGCGGGGGGAAGCACAGATACGCAGTATTTT. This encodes CAISGGAGGSTDTQYF.

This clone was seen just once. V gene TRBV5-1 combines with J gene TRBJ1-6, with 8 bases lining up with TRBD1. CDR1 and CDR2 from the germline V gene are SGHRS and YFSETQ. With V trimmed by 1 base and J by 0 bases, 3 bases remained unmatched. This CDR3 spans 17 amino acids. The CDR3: CASSLTDRDSYNSPLHF. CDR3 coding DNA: TGCGCCAGCAGCTTGACGGACAGGGACTCCTATAATTCACCCCTCCACTTT.

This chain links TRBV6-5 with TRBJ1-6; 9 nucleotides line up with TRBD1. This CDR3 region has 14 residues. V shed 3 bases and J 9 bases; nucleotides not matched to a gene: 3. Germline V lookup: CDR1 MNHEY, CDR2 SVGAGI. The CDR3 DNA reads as TGTGCCAGCAGTTATGGGACAGGGTCTTCACCCCTCCACTTT. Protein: CASSYGTGSSPLHF.

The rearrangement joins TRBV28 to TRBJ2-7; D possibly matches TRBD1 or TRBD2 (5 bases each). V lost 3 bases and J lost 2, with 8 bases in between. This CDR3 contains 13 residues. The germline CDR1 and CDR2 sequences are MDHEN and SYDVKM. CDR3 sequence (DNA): TGTGCCAGCAGTTTCTTGGGGGCCTACGAGCAGTACTTC. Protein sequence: CASSFLGAYEQYF.

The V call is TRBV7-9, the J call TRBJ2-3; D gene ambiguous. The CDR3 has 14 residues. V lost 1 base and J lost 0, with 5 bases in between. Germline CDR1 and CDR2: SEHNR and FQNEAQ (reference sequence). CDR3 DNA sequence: TGTGCCAGCAGCTTAGTGGAGAGCACAGATACGCAGTATTTT. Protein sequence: CASSLVESTDTQYF. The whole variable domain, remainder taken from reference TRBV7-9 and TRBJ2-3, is DTGVSQNPRHKITKRGQNVTFRCDPISEHNRLYWYRQTLGQGPEFLTYFQNEAQLEKSRLLSDRFSAERPKGSFSTLEIQRTEQGDSAMYLCASSLVESTDTQYFGPGTRLTVL.

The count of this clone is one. CDR3 sequence: CASSGTENYNSPLHF. The CDR3 coding sequence is TGCGCCAGCAGCGGGACGGAGAATTATAATTCACCCCTCCACTTT. This chain uses TRBV5-1 with TRBJ1-6, with D possibly matching TRBD1 (5 bases). From germline, CDR1 is SGHRS and CDR2 YFSETQ. V shed 4 bases and J shed 4 bases, with 12 bases lying between them. This CDR3 has 15 amino acids. Filled out from reference TRBV5-1 and TRBJ1-6, the complete variable domain reads KAGVTQTPRYLIKTRGQQVTLSCSPISGHRSVSWYQQTPGQGLQFLFEYFSETQRNKGNFPGRFSGRQFSNSRSEMNVSTLELGDSALYLCASSGTENYNSPLHFGNGTRLTVT.

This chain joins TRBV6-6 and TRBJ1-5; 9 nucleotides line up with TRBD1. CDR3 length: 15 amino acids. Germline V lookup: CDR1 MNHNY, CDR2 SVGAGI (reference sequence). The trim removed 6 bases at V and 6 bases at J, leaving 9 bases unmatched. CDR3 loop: CASSTGTGRFQPQHF. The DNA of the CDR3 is TGTGCCAGCAGCACCGGGACAGGGAGGTTTCAGCCCCAGCATTTT.

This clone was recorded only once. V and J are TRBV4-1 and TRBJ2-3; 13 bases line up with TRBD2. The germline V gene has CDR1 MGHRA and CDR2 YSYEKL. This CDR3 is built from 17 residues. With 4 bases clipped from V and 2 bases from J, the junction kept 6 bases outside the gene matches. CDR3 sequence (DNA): TGCGCCAGCAGCCCACAGACTAGCGGGGGGCTCACAGATACGCAGTATTTT. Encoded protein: CASSPQTSGGLTDTQYF.

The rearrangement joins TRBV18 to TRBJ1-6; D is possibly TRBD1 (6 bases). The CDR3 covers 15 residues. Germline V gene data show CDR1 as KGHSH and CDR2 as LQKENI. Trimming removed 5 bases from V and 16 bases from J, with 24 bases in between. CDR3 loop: CASSSAGTQPEVLHF. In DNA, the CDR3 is TGTGCCAGCTCATCAGCCGGGACACAACCCGAGGTGCTCCACTTT.

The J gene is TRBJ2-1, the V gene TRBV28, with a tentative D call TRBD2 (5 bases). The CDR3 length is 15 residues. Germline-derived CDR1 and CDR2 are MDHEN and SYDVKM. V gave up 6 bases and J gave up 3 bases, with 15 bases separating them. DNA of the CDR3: TGTGCCAGCAGAACCGGACCCGGGGTCTACAATGAGCAGTTCTTC. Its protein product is CASRTGPGVYNEQFF.

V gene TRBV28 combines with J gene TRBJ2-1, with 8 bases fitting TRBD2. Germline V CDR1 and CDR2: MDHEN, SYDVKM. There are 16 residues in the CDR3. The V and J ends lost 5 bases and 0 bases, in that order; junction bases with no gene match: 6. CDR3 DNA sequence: TGTGCCAGCAGTGGACTAGCCCCGAGCTCCTACAATGAGCAGTTCTTC. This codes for CASSGLAPSSYNEQFF. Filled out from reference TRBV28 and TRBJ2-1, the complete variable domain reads DVKVTQSSRYLVKRTGEKVFLECVQDMDHENMFWYRQDPGLGLRLIYFSYDVKMKEKGDIPEGYSVSREKKERFSLILESASTNQTSMYLCASSGLAPSSYNEQFFGPGTRLTVL.

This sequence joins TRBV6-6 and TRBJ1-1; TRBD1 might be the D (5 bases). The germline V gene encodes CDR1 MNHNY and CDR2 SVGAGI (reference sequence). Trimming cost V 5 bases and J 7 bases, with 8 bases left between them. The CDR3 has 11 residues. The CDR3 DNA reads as TGTGCCAGCAGTAGGCAGGGTGAAGCTTTCTTT. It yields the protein CASSRQGEAFF.

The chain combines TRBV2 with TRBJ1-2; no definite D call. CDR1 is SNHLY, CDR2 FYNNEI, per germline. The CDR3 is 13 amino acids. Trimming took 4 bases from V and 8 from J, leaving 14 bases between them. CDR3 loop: CASSGETVLGYTF. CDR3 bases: TGTGCCAGCAGTGGTGAAACAGTCCTCGGCTACACCTTC. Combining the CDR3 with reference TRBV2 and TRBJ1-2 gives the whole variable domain EPEVTQTPSHQVTQMGQEVILRCVPISNHLYFYWYRQILGQKVEFLVSFYNNEISEKSEIFDDQFSVERPDGSNFTLKIRSTKLEDSAMYFCASSGETVLGYTFGSGTRLTVV.

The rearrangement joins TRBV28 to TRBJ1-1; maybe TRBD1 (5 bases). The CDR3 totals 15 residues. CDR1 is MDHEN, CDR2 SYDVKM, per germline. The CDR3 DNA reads TGTGCTTCGGGGGGGAACATCCCCCTGAACACTGAAGCTTTCTTT. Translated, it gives CASGGNIPLNTEAFF. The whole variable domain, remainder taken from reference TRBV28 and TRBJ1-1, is DVKVTQSSRYLVKRTGEKVFLECVQDMDHENMFWYRQDPGLGLRLIYFSYDVKMKEKGDIPEGYSVSREKKERFSLILESASTNQTSMYLCASGGNIPLNTEAFFGQGTRLTVV.

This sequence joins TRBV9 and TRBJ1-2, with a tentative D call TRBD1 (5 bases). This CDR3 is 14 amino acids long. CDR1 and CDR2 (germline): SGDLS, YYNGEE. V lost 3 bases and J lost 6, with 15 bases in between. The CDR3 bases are TGTGCCAGCAGCGCCCGAGAGTGGGGGGATGGCTACACCTTC. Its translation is CASSAREWGDGYTF.

The CDR3 DNA reads TGTGCCAGCAGTTTCTGGGGGCGAACCTACGAGCAGTACTTC. This translates into CASSFWGRTYEQYF. The V gene is TRBV27, the J gene TRBJ2-7, with D perhaps matching TRBD1 (6 bases). Trimming removed 3 bases from V and 2 bases from J, with 11 bases in between. CDR3 length equals 14 residues. From germline, CDR1 is MNHEY and CDR2 SMNVEV (reference sequence).